Reported below is one TCR beta chain. Per the study methods: Using reference gene primer amplification, nucleated cell counts were estimated. Libraries were prepared by immunoSEQ multiplex PCR; TCRdb keeps only in-frame clonotypes and omits some of them. Clone size and the V and J calls come from that table; the DNA yielded D and trimming. The sample shows 150,000 to 200,000 clones, approximately 83% of them seen only once. The data belong to a study of blood T cell repertoires in COVID-19. V shed 8 bases and J shed 7 bases, with 17 bases lying between them. This CDR3 is built from 14 residues. The germline V gene encodes CDR1 ENHRY and CDR2 SYGVKD.

This chain joins TRBV10-3 and TRBJ2-2, with TRBD2 as a possible D gene (5 bases). The sequence derives from a man aged 55 to 69 with acute or convalescent COVID-19. The source material was peripheral blood. CDR3 DNA: TGTGCCATCTCCCGAGAAGGTGAGGGCGGGGAGCTGTTTTTT. Its translation is CAISREGEGGELFF.